This TCR beta chain was observed in a study of blood T cell repertoires in COVID-19. Germline V CDR1 and CDR2: SGHTS, YDEGEE. CDR3 length: 13 amino acids. J was trimmed by 6 bases and V by 2 bases; bases with no gene match: 2. Source study methods: Quantification of nucleated cells was approximated via reference gene primer amplification. Sequenced by immunoSEQ multiplex PCR; TCRdb stores in-frame clones only, minus some. V, J and clone size derive from that table, while D and trimming were established from the DNA sequence. The sample holds about 200,000 clones, 87% seen once. Source material: peripheral blood. The sequence derives from a man aged 60 to 69 with active or convalescent COVID-19. The rearrangement joins TRBV5-8 to TRBJ2-3, with 8 bases that match TRBD1. The DNA for the CDR3 is TGTGCCAGCAGCTTTGGACAGGGCGATACGCAGTATTTT. Translated: CASSFGQGDTQYF.